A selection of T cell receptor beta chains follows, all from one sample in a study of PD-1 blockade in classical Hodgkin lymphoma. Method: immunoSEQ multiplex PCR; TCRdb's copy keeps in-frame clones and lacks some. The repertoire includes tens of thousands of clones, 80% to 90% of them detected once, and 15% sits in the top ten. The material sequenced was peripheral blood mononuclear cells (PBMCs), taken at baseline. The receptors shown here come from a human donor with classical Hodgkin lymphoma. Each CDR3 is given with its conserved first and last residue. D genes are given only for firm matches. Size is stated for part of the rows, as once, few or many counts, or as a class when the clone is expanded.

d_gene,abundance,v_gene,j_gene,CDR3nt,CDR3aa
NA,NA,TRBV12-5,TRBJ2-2,TGTGCTAGTAAAGCACAGAACACCGGGGAGCTGTTTTTT,CASKAQNTGELFF
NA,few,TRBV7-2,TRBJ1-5,TGTGCCAGCAGCTTAGCGCCACAGGTCAATCAGCCCCAGCATTTT,CASSLAPQVNQPQHF
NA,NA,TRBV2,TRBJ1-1,TGTGCCAGCAGATCCCTGAGTCCTGAAGCTTTCTTT,CASRSLSPEAFF
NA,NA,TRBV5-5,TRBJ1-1,TGTGCCAGCAGTTTTAACACTGAAGCTTTCTTT,CASSFNTEAFF
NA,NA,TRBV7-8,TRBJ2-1,TGTGCCAGCAGCGCGGGACAGAGCTACAATGAGCAGTTCTTC,CASSAGQSYNEQFF
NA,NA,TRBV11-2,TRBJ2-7,TGTGCCAGCAGCCTCGACCGGGGACCACAGCAGTACTTC,CASSLDRGPQQYF
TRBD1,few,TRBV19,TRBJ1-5,TGTGCCAGTAGTACGGGCGGACAGGAAGGTCAGCCCCAGCATTTT,CASSTGGQEGQPQHF
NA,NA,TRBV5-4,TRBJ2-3,TGTGCCAGCAGCTTAGCGGGTTCCACAGATACGCAGTATTTT,CASSLAGSTDTQYF
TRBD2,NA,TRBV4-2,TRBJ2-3,TGTGCCAGCAGCCAAGGTCTTTGGGGTGGGGGGGGCACAGATACGCAGTATTTT,CASSQGLWGGGGTDTQYF
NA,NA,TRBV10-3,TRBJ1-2,TGTGCCACCGGGGGGGGGCAGAACTATGGCTACACCTTC,CATGGGQNYGYTF
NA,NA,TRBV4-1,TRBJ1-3,TGCGCCAGCAGCCAAGATCAAGGGTGGGGAAACACCATATATTTT,CASSQDQGWGNTIYF
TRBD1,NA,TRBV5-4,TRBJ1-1,TGTGCCAGCAGCTTGGAGACAGGGTGGAACACTGAAGCTTTCTTT,CASSLETGWNTEAFF
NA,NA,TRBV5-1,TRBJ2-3,TGCGCCAGCAGCCACACAGATACGCAGTATTTT,CASSHTDTQYF
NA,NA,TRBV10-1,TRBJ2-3,TGCGCCACCGAAGACGAGGTTAGCACAGATACGCAGTATTTT,CATEDEVSTDTQYF
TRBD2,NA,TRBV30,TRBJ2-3,TGTGCCTGGCGACTAGCGGGGGTGTGGACAGATACGCAGTATTTT,CAWRLAGVWTDTQYF
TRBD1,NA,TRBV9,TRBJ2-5,TGTGCCAGCAGTACAGGGACAGACCGAGGAAGGGAGACCCAGTACTTC,CASSTGTDRGRETQYF
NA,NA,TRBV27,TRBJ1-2,TGTGCCAGCAGTTTATCGAGGGGTATTGGGGGCTACACCTTC,CASSLSRGIGGYTF
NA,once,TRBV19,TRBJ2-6,TGTGCCAGTAGTTCAGTCAGGGCTGGGGCCAACGTCCTGACTTTC,CASSSVRAGANVLTF
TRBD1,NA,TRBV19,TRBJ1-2,TGTGCCAGTAGTAACTCGGGACAGGGGAGGTGGTCGAGCTACACCTTC,CASSNSGQGRWSSYTF
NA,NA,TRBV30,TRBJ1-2,TGTGCCTGGAGTGTTAGCAGGAGTTATGGCTACACCTTC,CAWSVSRSYGYTF
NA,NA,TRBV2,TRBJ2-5,TGTGCCAGCCATGAAAGGGTTCAAGAGACCCAGTACTTC,CASHERVQETQYF
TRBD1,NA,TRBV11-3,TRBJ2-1,TGTGCCAGCAGCCACGGGACAGGTTATCGTTCGGATGAGCAGTTCTTC,CASSHGTGYRSDEQFF
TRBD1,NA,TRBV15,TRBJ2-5,TGTGCCACCAGCACCTACCACAGGGGAGAGGGAGAGACCCAGTACTTC,CATSTYHRGEGETQYF
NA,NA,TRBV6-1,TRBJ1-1,TGTGCCATAAGTCTGTTGGGTACGAACACTGAAGCTTTCTTT,CAISLLGTNTEAFF
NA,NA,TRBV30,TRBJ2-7,TGTGCCTGGAGTGTACTAGGTTCTGAATACGAGCAGTACTTC,CAWSVLGSEYEQYF
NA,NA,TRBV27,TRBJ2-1,TGTGCCAGCCGGGGGTATAGCTCCTACAATGAGCAGTTCTTC,CASRGYSSYNEQFF
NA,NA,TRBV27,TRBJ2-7,TGTGCCAGCAGTTTAACAACGGGACCCTACGAGCAGTACTTC,CASSLTTGPYEQYF
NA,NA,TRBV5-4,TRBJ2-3,TGTGCCAGCAGCGATTTCCCTCCAGATACGCAGTATTTT,CASSDFPPDTQYF